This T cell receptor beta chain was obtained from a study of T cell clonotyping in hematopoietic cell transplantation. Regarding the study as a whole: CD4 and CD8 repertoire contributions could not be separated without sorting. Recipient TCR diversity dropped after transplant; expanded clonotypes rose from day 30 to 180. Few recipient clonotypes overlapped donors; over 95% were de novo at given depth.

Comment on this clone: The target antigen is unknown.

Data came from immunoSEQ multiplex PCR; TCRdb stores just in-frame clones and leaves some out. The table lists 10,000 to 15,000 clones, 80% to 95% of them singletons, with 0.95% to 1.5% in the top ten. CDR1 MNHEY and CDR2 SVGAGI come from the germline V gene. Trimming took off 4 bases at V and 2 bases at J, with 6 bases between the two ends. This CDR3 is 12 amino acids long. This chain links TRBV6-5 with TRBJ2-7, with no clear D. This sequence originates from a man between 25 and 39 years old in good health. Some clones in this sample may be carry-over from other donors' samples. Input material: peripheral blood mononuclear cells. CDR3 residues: CASSSGPYEQYF. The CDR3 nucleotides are TGTGCCAGCAGTTCGGGCCCCTACGAGCAGTACTTC.